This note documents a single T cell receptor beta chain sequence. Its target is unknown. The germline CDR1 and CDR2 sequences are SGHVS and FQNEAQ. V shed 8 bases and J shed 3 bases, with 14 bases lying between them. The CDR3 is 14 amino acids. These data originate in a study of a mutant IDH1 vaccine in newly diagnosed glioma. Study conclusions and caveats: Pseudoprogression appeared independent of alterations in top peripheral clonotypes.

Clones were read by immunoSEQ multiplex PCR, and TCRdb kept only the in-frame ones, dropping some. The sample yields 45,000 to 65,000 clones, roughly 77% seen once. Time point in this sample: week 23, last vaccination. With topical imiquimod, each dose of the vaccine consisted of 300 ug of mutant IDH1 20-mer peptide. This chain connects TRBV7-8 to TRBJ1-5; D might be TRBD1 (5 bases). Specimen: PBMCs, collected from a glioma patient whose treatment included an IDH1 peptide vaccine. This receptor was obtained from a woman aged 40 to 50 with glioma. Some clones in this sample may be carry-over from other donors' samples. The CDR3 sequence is CASRGSDHNQPQHF. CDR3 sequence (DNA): TGTGCCAGCCGGGGCTCTGATCACAATCAGCCCCAGCATTTT.